This T cell receptor beta chain was sequenced for a study of T cell repertoires in cytomegalovirus infection. Study-level background: HLA-B-restricted CMV epitopes that are well studied, plus recently identified HLA-C-restricted ones, were used by the study. Public TCR beta signatures indicated both CMV infection and matching HLA type.

The CDR3 covers 17 residues. The trim removed 6 bases at V and 7 bases at J, leaving 15 bases unmatched. Findings and caveats of the study: Within the response measured ex vivo, HLA-C-restricted CMV-specific TCR beta clonotypes were dominant. Summed frequency of public TCR beta families distinguished CMV carriers with the relevant HLA.

TCRdb used MiXCR to reprocess the reads, holding one entry per CDR3 protein. This sample yields around 570,000 distinct CDR3 sequences, of which roughly 43% are seen a single time; around 50% belongs to the top ten. As concerns this clonotype: The antigen is not known.

Specimen: cultured PBMCs, collected from culture after CMV antigen stimulation. The chain is built from TRBV12-3 or TRBV12-4 and TRBJ2-1; TRBD1 matches 10 bases. This clonotype was obtained from a human donor in good health (CMV status not recorded). Some clones in this sample may be carry-over from other donors' samples. The CDR3 loop is CASRLPIRDRGSNEQFF. The CDR3, as DNA: TGTGCCAGCAGGCTCCCTATTCGGGACAGGGGATCTAATGAGCAGTTCTTC.